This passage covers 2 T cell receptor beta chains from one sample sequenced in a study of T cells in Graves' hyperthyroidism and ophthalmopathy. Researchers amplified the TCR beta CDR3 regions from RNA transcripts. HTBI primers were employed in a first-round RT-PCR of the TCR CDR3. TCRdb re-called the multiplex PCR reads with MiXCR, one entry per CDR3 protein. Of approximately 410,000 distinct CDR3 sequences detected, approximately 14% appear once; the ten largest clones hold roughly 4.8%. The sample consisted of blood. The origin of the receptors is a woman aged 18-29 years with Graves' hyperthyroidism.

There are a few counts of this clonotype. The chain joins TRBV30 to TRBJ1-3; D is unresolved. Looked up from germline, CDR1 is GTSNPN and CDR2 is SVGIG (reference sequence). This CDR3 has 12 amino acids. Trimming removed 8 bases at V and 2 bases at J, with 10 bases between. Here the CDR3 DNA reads TGTGCCATATACAGAGCTGGAAACACCATATATTTT. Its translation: CAIYRAGNTIYF.

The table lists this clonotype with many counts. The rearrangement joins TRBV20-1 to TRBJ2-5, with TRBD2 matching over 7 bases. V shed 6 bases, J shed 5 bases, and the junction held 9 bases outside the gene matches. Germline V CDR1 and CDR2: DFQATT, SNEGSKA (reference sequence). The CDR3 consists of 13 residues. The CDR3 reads CSAPRGGSETQYF. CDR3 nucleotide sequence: TGCAGTGCCCCAAGGGGCGGGAGTGAGACCCAGTACTTC.